This T cell receptor beta chain emerged from a study of cytomegalovirus exposure and HLA in healthy donors. The PCR had 60 Vbeta and 13 Jbeta primers. In the original processing: It was a later analysis that counted tens of millions of unique TCR beta chains, of which 8.5 million to 12 million were shared. Measured with immunoSEQ multiplex PCR; TCRdb has only the in-frame clones, and not every one. V and J calls and clone size are given by that table; D and trimming were obtained from the DNA. The data contain approximately 200,000 clones, around 80% of them seen just once; the ten biggest clones take up around 0.2%. Whole-study results and caveats: Within the data, a cluster of highly shared sequence variants was likely a sequencing artifact. TCR beta chain V- and J-gene trimming was linked, in a later analysis, to a missense variant in DCLRE1C.

Notes on this clone: What it binds is unknown.

Donors were nominally healthy when sampled, though unrecorded immune exposures were likely. The clonotype was recovered from a girl aged 2 to 9 in good health and CMV-seronegative. The sample was PBMCs.

CDR3 sequence: CAISGSSGYGYTF. The CDR3 DNA follows: TGTGCCATCAGTGGGTCCTCCGGCTATGGCTACACCTTC. V is TRBV10-3 and J is TRBJ1-2; D is undetermined. Germline lookup yields CDR1 ENHRY and CDR2 SYGVKD. The CDR3 is made up of 13 amino acids. Trimming took off 4 bases at V and 4 bases at J, with 10 bases between the two ends.